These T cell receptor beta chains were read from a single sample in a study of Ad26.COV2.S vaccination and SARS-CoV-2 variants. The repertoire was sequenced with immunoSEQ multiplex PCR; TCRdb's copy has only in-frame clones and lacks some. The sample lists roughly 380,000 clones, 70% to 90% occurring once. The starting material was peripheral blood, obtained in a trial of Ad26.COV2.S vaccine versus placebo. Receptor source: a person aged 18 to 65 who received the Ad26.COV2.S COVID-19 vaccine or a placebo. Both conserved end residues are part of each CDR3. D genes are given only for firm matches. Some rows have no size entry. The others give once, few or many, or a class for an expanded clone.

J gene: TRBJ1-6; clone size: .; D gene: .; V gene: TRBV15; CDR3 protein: CATSREAVLNSPLHF; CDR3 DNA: TGTGCCACCAGCAGAGAGGCAGTGTTAAATTCACCCCTCCACTTT
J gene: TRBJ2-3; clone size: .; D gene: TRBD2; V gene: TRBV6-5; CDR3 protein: CASSSLAGADTQYF; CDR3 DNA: TGTGCCAGCAGCTCTCTAGCGGGGGCAGATACGCAGTATTTT
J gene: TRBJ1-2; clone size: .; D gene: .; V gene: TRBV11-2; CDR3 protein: CASSLGRGTSYGYTF; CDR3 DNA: TGTGCCAGCAGCTTGGGGAGGGGGACCTCCTATGGCTACACCTTC
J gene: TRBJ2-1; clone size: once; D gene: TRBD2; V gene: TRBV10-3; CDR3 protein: CAISPGTSGNNEQFF; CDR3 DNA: TGTGCCATCAGTCCCGGGACTAGCGGTAACAATGAGCAGTTCTTC
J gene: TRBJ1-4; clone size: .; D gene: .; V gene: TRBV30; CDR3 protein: CAWEDRPKGEKLFF; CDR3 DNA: TGTGCCTGGGAGGACAGACCTAAAGGGGAAAAACTGTTTTTT
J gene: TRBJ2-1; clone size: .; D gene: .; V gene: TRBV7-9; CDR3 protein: CASSLARLFYNEQFF; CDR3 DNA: TGTGCCAGCAGCCTAGCGAGACTATTCTACAATGAGCAGTTCTTC
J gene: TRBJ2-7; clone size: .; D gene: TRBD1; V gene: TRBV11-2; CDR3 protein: CASSLGDSSYEQYF; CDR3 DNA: TGTGCCAGCAGCTTGGGGGACAGTTCCTACGAGCAGTACTTC
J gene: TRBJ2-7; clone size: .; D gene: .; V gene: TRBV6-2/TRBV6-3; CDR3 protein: CASSSRTRTDPQDEQYF; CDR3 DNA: TGTGCCAGCAGTTCGAGAACAAGGACGGACCCTCAGGACGAGCAGTACTTC
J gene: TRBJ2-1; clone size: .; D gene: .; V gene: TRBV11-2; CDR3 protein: CASSTYRGNTYNEQFF; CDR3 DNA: TGTGCCAGCAGCACCTATAGGGGGAATACCTACAATGAGCAGTTCTTC
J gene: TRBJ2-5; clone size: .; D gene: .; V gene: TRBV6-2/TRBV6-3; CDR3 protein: CASSNPAETQYF; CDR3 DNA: TGTGCCAGCAGCAACCCGGCCGAGACCCAGTACTTC
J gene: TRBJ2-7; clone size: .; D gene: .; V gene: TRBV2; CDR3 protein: CASRAESITYEQYF; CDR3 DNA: TGTGCCAGCAGGGCGGAGTCTATAACCTACGAGCAGTACTTC
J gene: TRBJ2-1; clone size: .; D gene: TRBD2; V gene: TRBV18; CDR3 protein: CASSPPSGGGTYNEQFF; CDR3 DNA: TGTGCCAGCTCACCACCGAGCGGGGGGGGAACCTACAATGAGCAGTTCTTC
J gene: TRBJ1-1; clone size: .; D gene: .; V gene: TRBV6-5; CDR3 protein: CASSYSGGSPEAFF; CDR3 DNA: TGTGCCAGCAGTTACTCGGGGGGGAGCCCTGAAGCTTTCTTT
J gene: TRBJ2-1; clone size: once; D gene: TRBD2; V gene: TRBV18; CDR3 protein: CASSPPGLAGGYEQFF; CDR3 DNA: TGTGCCAGCTCACCACCTGGACTAGCGGGAGGGTATGAGCAGTTCTTC
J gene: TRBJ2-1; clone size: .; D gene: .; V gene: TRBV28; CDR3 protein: CASSLGGSSNEQFF; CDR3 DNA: TGTGCCAGCAGTTTAGGTGGGAGTAGCAATGAGCAGTTCTTC
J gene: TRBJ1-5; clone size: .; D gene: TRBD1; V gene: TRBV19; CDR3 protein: CASKTAGGTQPQHF; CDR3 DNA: TGTGCCAGTAAGACGGCAGGGGGTACTCAGCCCCAGCATTTT
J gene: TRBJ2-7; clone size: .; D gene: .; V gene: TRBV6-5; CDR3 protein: CASSYSTSGTYEQYF; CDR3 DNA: TGTGCCAGCAGTTACTCGACGTCTGGCACATACGAGCAGTACTTC
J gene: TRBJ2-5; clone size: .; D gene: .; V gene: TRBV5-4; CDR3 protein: CASSLGEGETQYF; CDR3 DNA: TGTGCCAGCAGCTTGGGAGAGGGGGAGACCCAGTACTTC
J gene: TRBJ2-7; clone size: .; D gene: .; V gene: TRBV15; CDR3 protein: CATSRGYSSYEQYF; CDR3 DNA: TGTGCCACCAGCAGAGGCTACAGCTCCTACGAGCAGTACTTC
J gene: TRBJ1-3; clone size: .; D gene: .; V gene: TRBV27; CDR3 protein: CASSKTRPSGNTIYF; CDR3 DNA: TGTGCCAGCAGTAAAACAAGGCCCTCTGGAAACACCATATATTTT
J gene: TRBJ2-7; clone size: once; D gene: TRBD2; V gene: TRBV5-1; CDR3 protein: CASSFRLAAYEQYF; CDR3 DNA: TGCGCCAGCAGCTTCAGACTAGCGGCCTACGAGCAGTACTTC
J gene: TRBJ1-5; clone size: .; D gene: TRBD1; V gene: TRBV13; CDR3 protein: CASSLGDRDDQPQHF; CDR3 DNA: TGTGCCAGCAGCTTAGGGGACAGGGACGATCAGCCCCAGCATTTT
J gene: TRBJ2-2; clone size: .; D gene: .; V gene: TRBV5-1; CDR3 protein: CASKQLEPNTGELFF; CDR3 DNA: TGCGCCAGCAAGCAACTTGAACCGAACACCGGGGAGCTGTTTTTT
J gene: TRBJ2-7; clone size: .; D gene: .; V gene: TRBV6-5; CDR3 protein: CASSYSRDGGSYEQYF; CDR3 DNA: TGTGCCAGCAGTTACTCGAGGGACGGGGGCTCCTACGAGCAGTACTTC
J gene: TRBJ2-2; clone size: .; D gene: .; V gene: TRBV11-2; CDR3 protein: CASSIAGTKNTGELFF; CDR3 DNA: TGTGCCAGCAGCATCGCCGGGACAAAGAACACCGGGGAGCTGTTTTTT
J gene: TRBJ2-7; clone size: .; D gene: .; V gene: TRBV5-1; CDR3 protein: CASSLNLGGSEQYF; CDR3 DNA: TGCGCCAGCAGCCTCAACTTGGGGGGTAGCGAGCAGTACTTC